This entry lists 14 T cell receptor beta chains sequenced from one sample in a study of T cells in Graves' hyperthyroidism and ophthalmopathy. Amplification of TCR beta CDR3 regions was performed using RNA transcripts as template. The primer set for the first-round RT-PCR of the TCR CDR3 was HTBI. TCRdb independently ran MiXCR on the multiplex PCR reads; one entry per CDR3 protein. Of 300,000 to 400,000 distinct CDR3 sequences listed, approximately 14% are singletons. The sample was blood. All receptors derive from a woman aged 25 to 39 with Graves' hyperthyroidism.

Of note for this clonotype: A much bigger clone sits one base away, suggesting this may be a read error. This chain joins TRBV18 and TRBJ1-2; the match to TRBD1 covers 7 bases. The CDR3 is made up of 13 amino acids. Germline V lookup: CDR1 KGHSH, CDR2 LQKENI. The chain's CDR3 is CVSSRQGSEGYTF. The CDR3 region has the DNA TGTGTCAGCTCACGACAGGGTTCGGAGGGCTACACCTTC.

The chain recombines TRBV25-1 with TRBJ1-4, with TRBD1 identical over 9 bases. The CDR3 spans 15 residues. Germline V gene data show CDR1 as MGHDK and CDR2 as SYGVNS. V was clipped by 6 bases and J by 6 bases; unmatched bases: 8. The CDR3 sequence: CASSETGGGDEKLFF. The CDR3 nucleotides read TGTGCCAGCAGCGAAACAGGGGGCGGGGATGAAAAACTGTTTTTT.

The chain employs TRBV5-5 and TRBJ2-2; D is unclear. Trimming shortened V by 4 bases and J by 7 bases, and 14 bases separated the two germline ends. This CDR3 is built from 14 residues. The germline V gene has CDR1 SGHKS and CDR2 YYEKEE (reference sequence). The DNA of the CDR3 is TGTGCCAGCAGCAGGAATGGTGGCTACGGGGAGCTGTTTTTT. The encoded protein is CASSRNGGYGELFF.

The CDR3 spells CASRAIANTEAFF. For the CDR3, the DNA is TGTGCCAGCAGGGCGATAGCGAACACTGAAGCTTTCTTT. The chain is built from TRBV27 and TRBJ1-1; no firm D call. Trimming cost V 6 bases and J 1 base, with 9 bases left between them. CDR3 length equals 13 residues. Germline CDR1 MNHEY, CDR2 SMNVEV (reference sequence).

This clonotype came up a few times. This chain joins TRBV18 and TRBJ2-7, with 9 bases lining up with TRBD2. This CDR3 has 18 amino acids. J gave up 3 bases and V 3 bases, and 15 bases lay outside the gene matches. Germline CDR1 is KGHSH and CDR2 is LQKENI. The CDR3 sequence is CASSPRPTSGPEGYEQYF. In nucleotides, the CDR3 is TGTGCCAGCTCACCCCGGCCTACTAGCGGGCCCGAGGGCTACGAGCAGTACTTC.

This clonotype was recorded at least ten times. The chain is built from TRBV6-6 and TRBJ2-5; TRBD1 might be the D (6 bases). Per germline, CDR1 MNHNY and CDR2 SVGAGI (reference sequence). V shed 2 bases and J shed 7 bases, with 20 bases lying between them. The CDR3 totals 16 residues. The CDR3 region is CASSYQRRDKPSTQYF. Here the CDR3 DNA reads TGTGCCAGCAGTTACCAACGCCGGGACAAACCATCGACCCAGTACTTC.

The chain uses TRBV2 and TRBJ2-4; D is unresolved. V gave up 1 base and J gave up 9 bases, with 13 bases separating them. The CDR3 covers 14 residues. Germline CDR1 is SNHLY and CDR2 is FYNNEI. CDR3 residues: CASSEVLGLGIQYF. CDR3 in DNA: TGTGCCAGCAGTGAAGTCCTTGGGCTTGGCATTCAGTACTTC.

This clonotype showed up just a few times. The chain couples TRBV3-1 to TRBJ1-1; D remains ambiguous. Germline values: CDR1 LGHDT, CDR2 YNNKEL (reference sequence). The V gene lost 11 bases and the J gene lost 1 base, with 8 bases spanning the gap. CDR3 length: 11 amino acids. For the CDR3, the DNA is TGTGCCGTTTCATGGAACACTGAAGCTTTCTTT. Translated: CAVSWNTEAFF.

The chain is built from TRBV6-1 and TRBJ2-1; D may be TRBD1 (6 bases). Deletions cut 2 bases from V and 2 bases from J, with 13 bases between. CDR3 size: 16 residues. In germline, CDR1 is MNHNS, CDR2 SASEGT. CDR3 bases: TGTGCCAGCAGTGAAAGTTGGGGGCCCCCCTACAATGAGCAGTTCTTC. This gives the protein CASSESWGPPYNEQFF.

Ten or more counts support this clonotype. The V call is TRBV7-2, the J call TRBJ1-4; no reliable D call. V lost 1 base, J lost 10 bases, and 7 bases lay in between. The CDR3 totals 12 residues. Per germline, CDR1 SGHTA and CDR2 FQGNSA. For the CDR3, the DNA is TGTGCCAGCAGCTTAGGCAAGTCAAAACTGTTTTTT. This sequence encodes CASSLGKSKLFF. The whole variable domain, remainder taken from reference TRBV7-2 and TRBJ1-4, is GAGVSQSPSNKVTEKGKDVELRCDPISGHTALYWYRQSLGQGLEFLIYFQGNSAPDKSGLPSDRFSAERTGGSVSTLTIQRTQQEDSAVYLCASSLGKSKLFFGSGTQLSVL.

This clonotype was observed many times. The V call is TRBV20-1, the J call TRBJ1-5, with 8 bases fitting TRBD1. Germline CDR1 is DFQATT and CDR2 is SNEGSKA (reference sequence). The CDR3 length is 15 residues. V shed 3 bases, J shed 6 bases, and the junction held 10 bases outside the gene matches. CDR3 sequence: CSARKDRGRGQPQHF. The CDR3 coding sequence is TGCAGTGCTAGGAAAGACAGGGGCCGTGGTCAGCCCCAGCATTTT.

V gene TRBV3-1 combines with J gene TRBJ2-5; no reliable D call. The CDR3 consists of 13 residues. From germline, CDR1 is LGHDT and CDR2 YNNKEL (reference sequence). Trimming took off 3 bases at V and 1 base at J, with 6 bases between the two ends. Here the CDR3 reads CASSHGPQETQYF. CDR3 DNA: TGTGCCAGCAGCCATGGGCCCCAAGAGACCCAGTACTTC.

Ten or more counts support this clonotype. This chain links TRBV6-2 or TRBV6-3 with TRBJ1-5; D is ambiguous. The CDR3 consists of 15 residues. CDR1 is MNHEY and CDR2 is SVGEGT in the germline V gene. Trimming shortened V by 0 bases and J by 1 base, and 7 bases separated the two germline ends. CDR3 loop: CASSYSSTSNQPQHF. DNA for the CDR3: TGTGCCAGCAGTTACTCGAGTACAAGCAATCAGCCCCAGCATTTT.

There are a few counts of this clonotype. The CDR3, as DNA: TGTGCCAGCAGCCCAACATCAGGGGGCACTGAAGCTTTCTTT. Translation gives CASSPTSGGTEAFF. This sequence joins TRBV11-2 and TRBJ1-1; 7 nucleotides agree with TRBD1. Trimming at V came to 5 bases and at J to 4 bases, leaving 7 bases not matched to a gene. Germline CDR1 is SGHAT and CDR2 is FQNNGV. The CDR3 runs to 14 residues.